This TCR beta chain stems from a study of shared clonotypes between healthy human individuals. Study results and caveats: Naive subsets generally had larger estimated richness than memory subsets.

Produced via immunoSEQ multiplex PCR; TCRdb's table is partial and in-frame only. The repertoire holds just over 2,000,000 clones, with roughly 94% as singletons. Negatively enriched CD4+ T cells were divided by CD45RA into naive and memory. Details on this clone: Its target is not known.

CDR3 length equals 14 residues. V was clipped by 5 bases and J by 9 bases, with 14 bases between them. Germline V gene lookup returns CDR1 SGHTA and CDR2 FQGNSA. The chain links TRBV7-2 to TRBJ1-6; possible D gene TRBD1, 6 bases. The sequenced sample was naive CD4+ T cells sorted from blood. As to subset: CD45RA+ positively selected. The clonotype originates from a young man in good health. The CDR3 loop reads CASSLSTGPSPLHF. The DNA for the CDR3 is TGTGCCAGCAGCCTAAGTACAGGGCCTTCACCCCTCCACTTT.